This T cell receptor (beta chain) was sequenced in a study of response to subunit inactivated influenza vaccine (dated by TCRdb to 2016 to 2019). About the full investigation: Deep quantitative profiling of the T cell receptor repertoire was used in the study to follow responses to a trivalent subunit inactivated influenza vaccine.

Study-level results and caveats: It was suggested by the authors that each seasonal influenza vaccination may recruit only a limited number of new T cells.

Concerning this clonotype: The clone's antigen remains unknown. Within one base of it there is no much larger clone, and no base qualities were kept.

Receptor libraries were prepared by RT-PCR. Sequencing used an Illumina HiSeq 2500. TCRdb applied fastp at Q25 and MiXCR to the public reads, then kept only in-frame beta chains. Each CDR3 protein appears once, grouped with its most common genes and DNA. The sample table shows 450,000 to 550,000 distinct CDR3 sequences, and roughly 25% are seen once. In total, the top ten clones hold about 1.9% of the sample. The sequence derives from a man aged 50 or older who received an inactivated influenza vaccine. Donor details come from another sample of the same person, matched by shared clones. Sequenced here: CD4+ T cells sorted from PBMCs, sampled less than 6 days after vaccination.

The CDR3 loop reads CASSLQAGYQETQYF. The nucleotides read TGTGCCAGCAGCTTACAAGCGGGTTATCAAGAGACCCAGTACTTC. The chain was built from TRBV7-9 and TRBJ2-5, and the D gene may be TRBD2, 6 bases matching. From the cysteine through the phenylalanine, the CDR3 covers 15 amino acids. Of all the DNA, just the CDR3 is kept, 45 bases in frame from base 1. The germline V gene (reference sequence) gives CDR1 as SEHNR and CDR2 as FQNEAQ. V is reduced by 2 bases and J by 2 bases, leaving a spacing of 12 bases between them.